The sequence of this T cell receptor (beta chain) was determined in a study of identical twins. The study's findings and limits: Potential partial confounding of zero-insertion analyses by invariant MAIT and iNKT cells was noted.

This CDR3 spans 11 amino acids. Trimming left V 8 bases short and J 6 bases short, with 11 bases between. On this clonotype itself: Its antigen is undetermined.

TCRdb processed the 5' RACE reads anew with MiXCR; each CDR3 protein has one entry. The sample has around 480,000 distinct CDR3 sequences, approximately 15% seen once. Separately, the same data were catalogued under a study of yellow fever vaccine responses in identical twins.

Specimen: CD4+ T cells sorted from blood. The origin of this receptor is a woman aged 18-29 years in good health. V is TRBV12-3 or TRBV12-4 and J is TRBJ2-7, with D possibly being TRBD2 (6 bases). CDR3 nucleotides: TGTGCCAGCCAAAAGGAGGGCGAGCAGTACTTC. It codes for CASQKEGEQYF.